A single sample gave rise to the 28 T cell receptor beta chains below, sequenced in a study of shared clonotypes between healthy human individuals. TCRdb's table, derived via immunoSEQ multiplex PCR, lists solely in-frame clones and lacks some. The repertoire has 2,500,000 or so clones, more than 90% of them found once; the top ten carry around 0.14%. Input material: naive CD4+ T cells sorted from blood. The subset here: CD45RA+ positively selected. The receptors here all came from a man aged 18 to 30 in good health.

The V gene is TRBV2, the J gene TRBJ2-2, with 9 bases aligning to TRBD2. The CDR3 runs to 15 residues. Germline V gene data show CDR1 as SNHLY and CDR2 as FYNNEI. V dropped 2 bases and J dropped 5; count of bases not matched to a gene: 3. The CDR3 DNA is TGTGCCAGCAGTGAACTAACTAGCGGGACCGGGGAGCTGTTTTTT. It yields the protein CASSELTSGTGELFF.

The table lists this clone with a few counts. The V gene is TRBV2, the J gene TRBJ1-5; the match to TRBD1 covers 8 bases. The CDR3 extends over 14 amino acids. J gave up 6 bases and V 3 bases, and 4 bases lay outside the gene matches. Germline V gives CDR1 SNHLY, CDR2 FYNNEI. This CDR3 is CASSDRTGSQPQHF. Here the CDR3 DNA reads TGTGCCAGCAGTGATCGGACAGGGAGTCAGCCCCAGCATTTT.

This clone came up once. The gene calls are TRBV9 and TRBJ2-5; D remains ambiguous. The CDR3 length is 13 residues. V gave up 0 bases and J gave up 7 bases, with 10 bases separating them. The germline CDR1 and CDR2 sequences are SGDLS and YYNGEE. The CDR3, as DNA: TGTGCCAGCAGCGTAGGGACGGCGGCGACCCAGTACTTC. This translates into CASSVGTAATQYF. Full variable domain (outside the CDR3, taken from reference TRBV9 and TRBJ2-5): DSGVTQTPKHLITATGQRVTLRCSPRSGDLSVYWYQQSLDQGLQFLIQYYNGEERAKGNILERFSAQQFPDLHSELNLSSLELGDSALYFCASSVGTAATQYFGPGTRLLVL.

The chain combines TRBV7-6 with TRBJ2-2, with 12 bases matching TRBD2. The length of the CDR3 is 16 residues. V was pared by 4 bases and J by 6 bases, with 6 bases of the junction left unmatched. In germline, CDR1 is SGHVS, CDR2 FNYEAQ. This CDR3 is CASSWTSGKVAGELFF. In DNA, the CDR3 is TGTGCCAGCAGCTGGACTAGCGGGAAAGTCGCCGGGGAGCTGTTTTTT.

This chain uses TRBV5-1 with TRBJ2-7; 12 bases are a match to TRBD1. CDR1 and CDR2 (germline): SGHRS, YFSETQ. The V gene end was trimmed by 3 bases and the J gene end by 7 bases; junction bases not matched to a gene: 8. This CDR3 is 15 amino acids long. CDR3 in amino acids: CASSWEGQGAKEQYF. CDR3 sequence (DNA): TGCGCCAGCAGCTGGGAGGGACAGGGGGCGAAAGAGCAGTACTTC.

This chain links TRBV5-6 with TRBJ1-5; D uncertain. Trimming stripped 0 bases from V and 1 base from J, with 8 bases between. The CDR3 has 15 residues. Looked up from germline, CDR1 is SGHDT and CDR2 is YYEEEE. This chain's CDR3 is CASSLGAQSNQPQHF. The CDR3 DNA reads TGTGCCAGCAGCTTGGGGGCGCAAAGCAATCAGCCCCAGCATTTT.

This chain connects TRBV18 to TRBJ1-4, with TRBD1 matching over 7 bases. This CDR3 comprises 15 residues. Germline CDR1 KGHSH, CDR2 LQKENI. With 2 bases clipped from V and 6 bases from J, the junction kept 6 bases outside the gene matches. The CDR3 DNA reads TGTGCCAGCTCACCAGGAGCCCAGGGGGATGAAAAACTGTTTTTT. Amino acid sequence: CASSPGAQGDEKLFF.

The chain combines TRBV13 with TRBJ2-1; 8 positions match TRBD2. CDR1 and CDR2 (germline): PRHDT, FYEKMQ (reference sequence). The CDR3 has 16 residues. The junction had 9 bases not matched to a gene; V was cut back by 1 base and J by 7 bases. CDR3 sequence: CASSLASGRPFNEQFF. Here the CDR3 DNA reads TGTGCCAGCAGCTTAGCGAGCGGGAGACCCTTTAATGAGCAGTTCTTC.

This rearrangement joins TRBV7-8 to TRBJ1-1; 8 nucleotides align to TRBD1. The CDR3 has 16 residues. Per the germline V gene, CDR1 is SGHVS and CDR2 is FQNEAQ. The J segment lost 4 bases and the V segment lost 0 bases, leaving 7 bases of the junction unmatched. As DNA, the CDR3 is TGTGCCAGCAGCTTAGCCCCGACAGGGGAAGGCACTGAAGCTTTCTTT. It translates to CASSLAPTGEGTEAFF.

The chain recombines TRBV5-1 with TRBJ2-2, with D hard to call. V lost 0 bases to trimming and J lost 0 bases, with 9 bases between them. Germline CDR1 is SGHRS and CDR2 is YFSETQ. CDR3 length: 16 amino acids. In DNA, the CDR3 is TGCGCCAGCAGCTTGGGCCTTACGACGAACACCGGGGAGCTGTTTTTT. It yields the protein CASSLGLTTNTGELFF.

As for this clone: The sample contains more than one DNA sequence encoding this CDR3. CDR3 DNA: TGTGCCAGCAGTCAAAGAGGGCAGCCCCAGCATTTT. Encoded protein: CASSQRGQPQHF. The V and J genes are TRBV28 and TRBJ1-5; D gene unclear. CDR3 length equals 12 residues. Germline CDR1 reads MDHEN; CDR2 reads SYDVKM. Trimming removed 5 bases at V and 7 bases at J, with 9 bases between.

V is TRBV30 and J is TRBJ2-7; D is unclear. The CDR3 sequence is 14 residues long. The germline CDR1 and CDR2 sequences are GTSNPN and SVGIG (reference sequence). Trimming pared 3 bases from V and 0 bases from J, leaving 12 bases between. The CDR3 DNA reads TGTGCCTGGAGGGTGGCCGAGGACTCCTACGAGCAGTACTTC. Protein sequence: CAWRVAEDSYEQYF.

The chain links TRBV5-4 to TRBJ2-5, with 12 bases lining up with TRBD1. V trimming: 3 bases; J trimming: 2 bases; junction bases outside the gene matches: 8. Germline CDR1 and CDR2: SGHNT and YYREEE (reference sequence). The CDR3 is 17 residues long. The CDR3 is CASSSQGQGAAQETQYF. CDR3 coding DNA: TGTGCCAGCAGCTCCCAGGGACAGGGGGCAGCGCAAGAGACCCAGTACTTC.

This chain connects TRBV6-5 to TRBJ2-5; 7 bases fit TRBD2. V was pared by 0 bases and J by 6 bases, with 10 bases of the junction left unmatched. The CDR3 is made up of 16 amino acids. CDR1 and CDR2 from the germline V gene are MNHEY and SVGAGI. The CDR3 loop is CASSYSLYDSGKTQYF. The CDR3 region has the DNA TGTGCCAGCAGTTACTCCTTATATGACAGCGGGAAGACCCAGTACTTC.

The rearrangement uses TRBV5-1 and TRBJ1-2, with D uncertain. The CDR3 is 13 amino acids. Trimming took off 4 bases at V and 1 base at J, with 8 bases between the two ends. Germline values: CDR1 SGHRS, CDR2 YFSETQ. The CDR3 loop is CASSTDFNYGYTF. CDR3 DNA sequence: TGCGCCAGCAGCACAGACTTTAACTATGGCTACACCTTC.

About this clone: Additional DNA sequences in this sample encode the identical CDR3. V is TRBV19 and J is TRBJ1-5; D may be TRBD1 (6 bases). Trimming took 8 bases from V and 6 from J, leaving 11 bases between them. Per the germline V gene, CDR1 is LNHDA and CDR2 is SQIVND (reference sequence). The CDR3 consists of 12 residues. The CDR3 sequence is CASSRGPQPQHF. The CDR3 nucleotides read TGTGCCAGTTCCAGGGGTCCTCAGCCCCAGCATTTT.

The CDR3 sequence: CASSFRQNSGNEQYF. DNA of the CDR3: TGTGCCAGCAGTTTTCGTCAGAACAGTGGGAACGAGCAGTACTTC. This chain uses TRBV27 with TRBJ2-7; D remains unclear. Trimming pared 3 bases from V and 5 bases from J, leaving 17 bases between. The V gene's germline CDR1 is MNHEY and CDR2 SMNVEV (reference sequence). The CDR3 sequence is 15 residues long.

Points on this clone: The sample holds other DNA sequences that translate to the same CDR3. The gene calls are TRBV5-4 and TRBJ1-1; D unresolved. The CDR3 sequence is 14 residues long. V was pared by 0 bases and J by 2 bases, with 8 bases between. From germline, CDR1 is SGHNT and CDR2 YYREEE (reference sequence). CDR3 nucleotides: TGTGCCAGCAGCTTGGGCGGGTCAAACACTGAAGCTTTCTTT. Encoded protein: CASSLGGSNTEAFF.

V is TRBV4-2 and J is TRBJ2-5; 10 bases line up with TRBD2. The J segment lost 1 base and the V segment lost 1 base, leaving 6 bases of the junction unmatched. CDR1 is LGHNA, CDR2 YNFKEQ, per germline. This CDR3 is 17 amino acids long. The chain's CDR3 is CASSQGPSGGGQETQYF. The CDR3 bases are TGTGCCAGCAGCCAAGGGCCTAGCGGGGGTGGCCAAGAGACCCAGTACTTC.

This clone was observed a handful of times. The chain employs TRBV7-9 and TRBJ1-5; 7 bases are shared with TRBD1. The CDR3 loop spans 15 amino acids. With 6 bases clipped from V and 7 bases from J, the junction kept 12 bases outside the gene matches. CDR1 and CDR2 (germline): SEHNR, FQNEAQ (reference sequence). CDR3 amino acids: CASSYRDSKFQPQHF. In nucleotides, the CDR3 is TGTGCCAGCAGTTACCGGGACAGTAAATTCCAGCCCCAGCATTTT.

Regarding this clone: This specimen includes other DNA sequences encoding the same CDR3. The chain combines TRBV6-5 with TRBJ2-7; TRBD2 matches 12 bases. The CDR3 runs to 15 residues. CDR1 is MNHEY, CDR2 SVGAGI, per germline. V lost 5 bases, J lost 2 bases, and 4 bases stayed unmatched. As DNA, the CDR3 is TGTGCCAGCAGTCGCTGGACTAGCGGGACCTACGAGCAGTACTTC. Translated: CASSRWTSGTYEQYF.

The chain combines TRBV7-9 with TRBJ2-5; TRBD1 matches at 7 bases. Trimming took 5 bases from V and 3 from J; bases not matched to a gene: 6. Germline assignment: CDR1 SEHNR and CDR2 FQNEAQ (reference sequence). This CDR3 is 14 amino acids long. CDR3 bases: TGTGCCAGCAGCCATGGGGGACAGAAAGAGACCCAGTACTTC. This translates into CASSHGGQKETQYF.

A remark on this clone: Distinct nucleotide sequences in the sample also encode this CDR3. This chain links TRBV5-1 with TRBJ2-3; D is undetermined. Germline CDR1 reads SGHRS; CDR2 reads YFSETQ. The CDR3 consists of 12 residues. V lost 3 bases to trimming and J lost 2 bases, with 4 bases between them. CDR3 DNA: TGCGCCAGCAGCTCCCCCACAGATACGCAGTATTTT. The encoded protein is CASSSPTDTQYF.

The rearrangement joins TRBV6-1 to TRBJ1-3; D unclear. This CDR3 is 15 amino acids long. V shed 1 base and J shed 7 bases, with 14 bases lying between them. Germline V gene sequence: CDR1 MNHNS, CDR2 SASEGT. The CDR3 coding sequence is TGTGCCAGCAGTGAAGGATTGGAAACCCTGAACACCATATATTTT. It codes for CASSEGLETLNTIYF.

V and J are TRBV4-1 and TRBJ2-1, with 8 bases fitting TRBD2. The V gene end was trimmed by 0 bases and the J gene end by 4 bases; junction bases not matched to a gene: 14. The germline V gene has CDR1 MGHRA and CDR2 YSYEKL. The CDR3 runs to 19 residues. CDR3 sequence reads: CASSQDRDSGESWYNEQFF. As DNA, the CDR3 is TGCGCCAGCAGCCAAGATCGGGATAGCGGGGAGTCATGGTACAATGAGCAGTTCTTC.

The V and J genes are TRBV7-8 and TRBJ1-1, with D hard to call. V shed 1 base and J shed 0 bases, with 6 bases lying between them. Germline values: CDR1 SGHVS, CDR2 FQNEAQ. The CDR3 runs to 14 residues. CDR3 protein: CASSLGYMNTEAFF. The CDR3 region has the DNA TGTGCCAGCAGCTTAGGGTATATGAACACTGAAGCTTTCTTT. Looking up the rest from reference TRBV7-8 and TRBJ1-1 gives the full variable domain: GAGVSQSPRYKVAKRGQDVALRCDPISGHVSLFWYQQALGQGPEFLTYFQNEAQLDKSGLPSDRFFAERPEGSVSTLKIQRTQQEDSAVYLCASSLGYMNTEAFFGQGTRLTVV.

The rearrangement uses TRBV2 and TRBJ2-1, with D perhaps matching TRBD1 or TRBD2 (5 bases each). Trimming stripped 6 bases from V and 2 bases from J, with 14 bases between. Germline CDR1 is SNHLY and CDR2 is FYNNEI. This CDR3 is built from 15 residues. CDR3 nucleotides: TGTGCCAGCAGGCTCCGGGACGGAACCTACAATGAGCAGTTCTTC. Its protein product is CASRLRDGTYNEQFF.

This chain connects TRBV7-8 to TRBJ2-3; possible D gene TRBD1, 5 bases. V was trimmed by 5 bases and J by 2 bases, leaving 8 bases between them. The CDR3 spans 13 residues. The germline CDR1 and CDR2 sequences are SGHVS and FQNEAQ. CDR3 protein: CASSPGNTDTQYF. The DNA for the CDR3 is TGTGCCAGCAGCCCAGGGAACACAGATACGCAGTATTTT.